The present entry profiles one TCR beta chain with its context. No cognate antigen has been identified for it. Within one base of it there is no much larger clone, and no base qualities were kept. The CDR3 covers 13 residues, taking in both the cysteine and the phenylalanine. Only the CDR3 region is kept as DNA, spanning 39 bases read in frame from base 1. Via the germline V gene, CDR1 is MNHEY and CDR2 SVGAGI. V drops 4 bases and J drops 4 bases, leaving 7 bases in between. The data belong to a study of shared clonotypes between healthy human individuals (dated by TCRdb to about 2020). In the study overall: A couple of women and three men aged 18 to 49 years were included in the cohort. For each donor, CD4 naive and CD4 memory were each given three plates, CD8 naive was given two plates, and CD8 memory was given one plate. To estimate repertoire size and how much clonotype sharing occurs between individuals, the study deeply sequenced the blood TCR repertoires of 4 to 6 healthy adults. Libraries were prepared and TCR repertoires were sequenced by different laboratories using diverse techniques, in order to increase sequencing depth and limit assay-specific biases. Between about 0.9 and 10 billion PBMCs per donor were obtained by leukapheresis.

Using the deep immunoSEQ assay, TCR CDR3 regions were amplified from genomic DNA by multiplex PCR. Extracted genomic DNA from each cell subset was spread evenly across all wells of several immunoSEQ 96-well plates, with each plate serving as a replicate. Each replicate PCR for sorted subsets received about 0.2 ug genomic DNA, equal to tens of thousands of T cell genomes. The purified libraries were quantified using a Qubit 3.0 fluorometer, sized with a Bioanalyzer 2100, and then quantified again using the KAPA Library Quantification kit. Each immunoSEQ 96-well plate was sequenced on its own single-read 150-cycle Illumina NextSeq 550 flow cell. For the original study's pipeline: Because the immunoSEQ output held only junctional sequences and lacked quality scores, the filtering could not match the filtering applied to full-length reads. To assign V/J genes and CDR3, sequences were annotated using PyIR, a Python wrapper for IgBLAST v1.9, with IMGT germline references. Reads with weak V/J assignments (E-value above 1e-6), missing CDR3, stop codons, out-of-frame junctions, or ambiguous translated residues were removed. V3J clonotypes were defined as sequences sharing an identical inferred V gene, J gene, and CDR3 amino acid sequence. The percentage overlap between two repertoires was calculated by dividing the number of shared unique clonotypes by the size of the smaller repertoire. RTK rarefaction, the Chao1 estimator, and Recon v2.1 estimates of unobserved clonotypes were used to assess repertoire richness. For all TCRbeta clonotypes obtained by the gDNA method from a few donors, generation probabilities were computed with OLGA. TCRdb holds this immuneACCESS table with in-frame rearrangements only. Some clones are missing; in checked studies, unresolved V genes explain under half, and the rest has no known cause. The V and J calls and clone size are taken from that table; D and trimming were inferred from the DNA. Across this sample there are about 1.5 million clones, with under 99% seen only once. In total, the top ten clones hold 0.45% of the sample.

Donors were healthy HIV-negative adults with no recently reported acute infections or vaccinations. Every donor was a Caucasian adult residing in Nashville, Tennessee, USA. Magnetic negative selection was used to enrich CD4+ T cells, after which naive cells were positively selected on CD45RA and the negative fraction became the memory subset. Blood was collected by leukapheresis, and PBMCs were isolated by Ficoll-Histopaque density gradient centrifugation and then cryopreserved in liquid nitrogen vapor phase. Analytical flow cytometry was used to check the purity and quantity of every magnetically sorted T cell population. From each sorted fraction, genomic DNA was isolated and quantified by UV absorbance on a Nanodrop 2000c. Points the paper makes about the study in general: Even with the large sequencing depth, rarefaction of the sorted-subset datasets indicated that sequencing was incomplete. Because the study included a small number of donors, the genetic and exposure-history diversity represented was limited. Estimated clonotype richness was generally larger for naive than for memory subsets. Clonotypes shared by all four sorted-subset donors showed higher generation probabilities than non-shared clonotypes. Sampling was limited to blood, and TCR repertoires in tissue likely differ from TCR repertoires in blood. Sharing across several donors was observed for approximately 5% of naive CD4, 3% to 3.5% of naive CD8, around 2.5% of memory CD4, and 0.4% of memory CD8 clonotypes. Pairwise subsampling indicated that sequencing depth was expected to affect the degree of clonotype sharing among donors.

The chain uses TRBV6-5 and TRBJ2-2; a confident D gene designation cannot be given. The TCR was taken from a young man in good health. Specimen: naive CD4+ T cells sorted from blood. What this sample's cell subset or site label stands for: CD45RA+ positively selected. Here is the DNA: TGTGCCAGCAGTTGGCCCGGCACCGGGGAGCTGTTTTTT. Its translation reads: CASSWPGTGELFF.